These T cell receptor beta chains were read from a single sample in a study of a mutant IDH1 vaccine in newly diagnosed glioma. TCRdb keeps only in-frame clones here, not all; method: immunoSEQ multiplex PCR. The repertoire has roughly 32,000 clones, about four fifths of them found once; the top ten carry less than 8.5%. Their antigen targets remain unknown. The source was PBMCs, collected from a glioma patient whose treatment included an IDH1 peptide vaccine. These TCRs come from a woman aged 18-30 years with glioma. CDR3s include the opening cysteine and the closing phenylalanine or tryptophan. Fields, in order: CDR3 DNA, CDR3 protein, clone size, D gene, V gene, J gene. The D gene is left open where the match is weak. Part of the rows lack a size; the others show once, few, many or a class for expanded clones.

TGTGCCAGTAGTGTCCGGGACAATGAGCAGTTCTTC	CASSVRDNEQFF	.	.	TRBV19	TRBJ2-1
TGTGCCAGCAGCTTAAGCGCGGGGGGGCCGAGTGAGCAGTTCTTC	CASSLSAGGPSEQFF	once	TRBD2	TRBV7-9	TRBJ2-1
TGTGCCAGCAGCACCGCCGAGACAGGGAGTGCCTATGGCTACACCTTC	CASSTAETGSAYGYTF	.	TRBD1	TRBV5-4	TRBJ1-2
TGTGCCAGCAGCTTGTATCAATCGGGACAGGCGGGCTATTCACCCCTCCACTTT	CASSLYQSGQAGYSPLHF	.	TRBD1	TRBV5-6	TRBJ1-6
TGTGCCAGCAGCCAGTACAGGGACGGGGCCTATGGCTACACCTTC	CASSQYRDGAYGYTF	.	.	TRBV14	TRBJ1-2
TGTGCCAGCAGCTTAGACGGCAGGTCCACTAGCACAGATACGCAGTATTTT	CASSLDGRSTSTDTQYF	.	.	TRBV7-6	TRBJ2-3
TGTGCCAGCTCCCCGGGACTAGCGGACACCGGGGAGCTGTTTTTT	CASSPGLADTGELFF	.	TRBD2	TRBV18	TRBJ2-2
TGCAGCGTTGTCGGGGGCAGCATCTCTGGAAACACCATATATTTT	CSVVGGSISGNTIYF	once	.	TRBV29-1	TRBJ1-3
TGCGCCAGCAGCCAGGTCCTAGCGGGGGGGACAGATACGCAGTATTTT	CASSQVLAGGTDTQYF	.	TRBD2	TRBV4-1	TRBJ2-3
TGTGCCAGCAGCTTAGATAGCGGGGGAGACTACGAGCAGTACTTC	CASSLDSGGDYEQYF	.	TRBD2	TRBV11-3	TRBJ2-7
TGTGCCAGCAGCTCTACCTTTTCCGGGACAAACTACGAGCAGTACTTC	CASSSTFSGTNYEQYF	.	.	TRBV5-4	TRBJ2-7
TGTGCCAGTAGTAAGGGACTTAACAATGAGCAGTTCTTC	CASSKGLNNEQFF	.	.	TRBV19	TRBJ2-1
TGTGCCAGCAGTTATGGGCAGGGGGAGGCTTTCTTT	CASSYGQGEAFF	.	TRBD1	TRBV6-6	TRBJ1-1
TGTGCCATCAGGTTGGGACAGATGAACACTGAAGCTTTCTTT	CAIRLGQMNTEAFF	.	TRBD1	TRBV10-3	TRBJ1-1
TGTGCCAGAGGCGGGACAGGGAGCGGCTACACCTTC	CARGGTGSGYTF	few	TRBD1	TRBV30	TRBJ1-2
TGTGCCAGCAGCTTTGGTAGGGAATCGGGAAACACCATATATTTT	CASSFGRESGNTIYF	.	.	TRBV5-4	TRBJ1-3
TGTGCCAGCAGCTTAAAGAGGGTTTGGGACGAGCAGTACTTC	CASSLKRVWDEQYF	.	.	TRBV7-9	TRBJ2-7
TGTGCCAGCAGCTATCAGGGGGCGACCTACGAGCAGTACTTC	CASSYQGATYEQYF	.	TRBD1	TRBV7-9	TRBJ2-7
TGTGCCAGCAGCCTGTCTTCCGGGAGGGCTGGCACCGGGGAGCTGTTTTTT	CASSLSSGRAGTGELFF	.	TRBD2	TRBV5-8	TRBJ2-2
TGTGCCAGCAGCCCCGGGACCTATTATGGCTACACCTTC	CASSPGTYYGYTF	once	.	TRBV6-6	TRBJ1-2
TGCAGCGCTGGGACTACCACGGGGGGAGACGAGCAGTACTTC	CSAGTTTGGDEQYF	.	TRBD2	TRBV29-1	TRBJ2-7
TGTGCCAGCAGCTTTACCTCAGACAGCCCTAGCAATCAGCCCCAGCATTTT	CASSFTSDSPSNQPQHF	.	.	TRBV12-1	TRBJ1-5
TGTGCCAGCAGCCTGAGGACAGGGGTGTCCTACGAGCAGTACTTC	CASSLRTGVSYEQYF	.	TRBD1	TRBV9	TRBJ2-7
TGTGCCAGTAGTATCGTAGGACAAGGGGCTAGAGTTCCCGGGGAGCTGTTTTTT	CASSIVGQGARVPGELFF	.	.	TRBV19	TRBJ2-2
TGCGCCAGCAGCTTTTTAGTCACAGTTAACACCGGGGAGCTGTTTTTT	CASSFLVTVNTGELFF	.	.	TRBV5-1	TRBJ2-2
TGTGCCAGCAGTAGTATAGCGGTCGCGAACACCGGGGAGCTGTTTTTT	CASSSIAVANTGELFF	.	.	TRBV5-6	TRBJ2-2
TGTGCCAGCAGCTTAGCCATCAGAGGTGTCGGGGTTTCGGACAATGAGCAGTTCTTC	CASSLAIRGVGVSDNEQFF	once	.	TRBV7-8	TRBJ2-1
TGTGCCAGCAGCTCCTTAGGGGCTGGACTTAACTATGGCTACACCTTC	CASSSLGAGLNYGYTF	.	.	TRBV5-4	TRBJ1-2
TGTGCCAGCAGCTTGTACAGTGTCTCTGGAAACACCATATATTTT	CASSLYSVSGNTIYF	.	.	TRBV5-6	TRBJ1-3
TGTGCCAGCTCACCAGAACTAGCAGCGTACGAGCAGTACTTC	CASSPELAAYEQYF	few	.	TRBV18	TRBJ2-7
TGTGCCAGCAGCTTACCCACAGCGAGCGAGCAGTACTTC	CASSLPTASEQYF	.	.	TRBV7-2	TRBJ2-7
TGTGCCAGCAGTGGACAACGGGGGTCTGGAAACACCATATATTTT	CASSGQRGSGNTIYF	.	.	TRBV2	TRBJ1-3
TGTGCCAGCAGTATACAGGGGGCTGGGGCCAACGTCCTGACTTTC	CASSIQGAGANVLTF	.	.	TRBV21-1	TRBJ2-6
TGTGCCAGCAGCTTGCCCTCGGTGAACACTGAAGCTTTCTTT	CASSLPSVNTEAFF	.	.	TRBV5-6	TRBJ1-1
TGCGCCAGCAGCCAAGAAGGGACAGGGAATCAGCCCCAGCATTTT	CASSQEGTGNQPQHF	once	TRBD1	TRBV4-3	TRBJ1-5
TGTGCCAGCAGCTTCACCGACAGAAATTCACCCCTCCACTTT	CASSFTDRNSPLHF	.	.	TRBV7-9	TRBJ1-6
TGTGCCAGCAGCTCCCTGGTGTCCTTTACTCGAGGAGATACGCAGTATTTT	CASSSLVSFTRGDTQYF	.	.	TRBV13	TRBJ2-3
TGTGCCAGCAGTGAGGGGCACAATCAGCCCCAGCATTTT	CASSEGHNQPQHF	once	.	TRBV6-1	TRBJ1-5
TGTGCCTGCCATAGGGAGGGAACCTACGAGCAGTACTTC	CACHREGTYEQYF	.	TRBD2	TRBV2	TRBJ2-7
TGTGCCAGCAGCTTACTTCCCGGGACGCAGTATTTT	CASSLLPGTQYF	once	.	TRBV7-8	TRBJ2-3
TGTGCCAGCAGTTACGGGAGGGGGTCTGGAAACACCATATATTTT	CASSYGRGSGNTIYF	.	.	TRBV6-5	TRBJ1-3
TGTGCCAGCACCCTTGTGGGGCCAGGGTACTACGAGCAGTACTTC	CASTLVGPGYYEQYF	once	.	TRBV28	TRBJ2-7
TGTGCCAGCAGCCAAGATGGTAGCGGGAGCAGGGAGCTGTTTTTT	CASSQDGSGSRELFF	few	TRBD2	TRBV14	TRBJ2-2
TGTGCTAGTGGTTCACAGGGGGCGACTATCAATCAGCCCCAGCATTTT	CASGSQGATINQPQHF	once	TRBD1	TRBV12-5	TRBJ1-5
TGCGCCAGCAGCTCCGGGGCCTACGAGCAGTACTTC	CASSSGAYEQYF	.	.	TRBV10-2	TRBJ2-7
TGTGCCAGCAGTAGAAGCGAGACCCAGTACTTC	CASSRSETQYF	.	.	TRBV2	TRBJ2-5
TGTGCCAGCAGCCCCCGCATGGGCTCCTACAATGAGCAGTTCTTC	CASSPRMGSYNEQFF	once	.	TRBV11-2	TRBJ2-1
TGTGCCAGCAGTTTGACGAGTCGGAAGACAGGGGGCCAAGAGACCCAGTACTTC	CASSLTSRKTGGQETQYF	.	TRBD1	TRBV28	TRBJ2-5
TGTGCCAGCAGCTCCCCAGCCAGCGGAGGCACCGGGGAGCTGTTTTTT	CASSSPASGGTGELFF	.	.	TRBV5-4	TRBJ2-2
TGTGCCAGCAGCCATCTCGGACAGGGTGAAGAGACCCAGTACTTC	CASSHLGQGEETQYF	.	TRBD1	TRBV13	TRBJ2-5
TGTGCCAGCAGCCCGTCGAGGGGAGGGCTGTTTTTT	CASSPSRGGLFF	.	.	TRBV12-1	TRBJ1-4
TGTGCCAGCAGCTTTGGAGGGGGGCCCCTCCACTTT	CASSFGGGPLHF	.	.	TRBV7-2	TRBJ1-6
TGTGCCAGCAGCTTAGATCCAGGTCCGAATCAGCCCCAGCATTTT	CASSLDPGPNQPQHF	.	.	TRBV7-2	TRBJ1-5